This T cell receptor (beta chain) was profiled in a study of blood T cell repertoires in COVID-19 (dated by TCRdb to the early 2020s). At the level of the whole study: Samples from collaborators originated in the United States, Italy and Spain and spanned both the acute and convalescent phases of COVID-19. The material from the prospective study consisted of cDNA or gDNA derived from T cells, B-cell-depleted T cells, or PBMCs. Deeply sampled blood TCRbeta repertoires from subjects exposed to, actively infected with, or recovered from COVID-19 were included in the dataset. The repertoires were released in a freely available public database intended as a resource for research on the immune response to SARS-CoV-2. Samples were obtained from the ongoing ImmuneRACE study (first 160 participants) and from about 1,300 subjects provided by 6 global collaborators. A de-identified subject ID, COVID-19 status, age in years and sex were almost always included in the sample metadata. HLA class I and class II types, where available, came from metadata supplied by the sample provider rather than from assay-based typing. Results and caveats for the whole study, not just this receptor: The amount of clinical and demographic metadata varied by source and participant and was provided uncurated.

TCRbeta CDR3 regions were amplified from genomic DNA using the immunoSEQ Assay, a bias-controlled multiplex PCR. As for how the authors treated the data: The number of nucleated cells in each sample was estimated from the amplification of reference gene primers within the assay. To quantify the absolute abundance of each unique TCRbeta CDR3 rearrangement, sequence reads were collapsed and filtered. For each sample, productive Simpson clonality was calculated by taking the square root of Simpson's diversity index across productive rearrangements. What TCRdb holds here is the immuneACCESS table cut down to in-frame rearrangements. Part of the clones is not present; checked against another copy, under half of the missing clones reflect an unresolved V gene, and the others are unexplained. That table is the source of V, J and clone size, and D and trimming were worked out from the DNA. For this sample the table gives some 190,000 clones, of which around nine tenths were detected only once. The top ten clones comprise around 6.6% of the sample.

As regards this clone: It has no known antigen specificity. Per-base qualities were not stored, and no clone one base away is much larger.

The CDR1 and CDR2 encoded by the germline V gene are KGHSH and LQKENI. Including the terminal cysteine and phenylalanine, the CDR3 comprises 15 residues. Only the CDR3 DNA is retained, 45 bases long and in frame from the first base. V is trimmed back by 5 bases and J by 4 bases, and the junction contains 6 bases that no gene match accounts for. Samples from volunteer blood donors who had recovered from COVID-19 were contributed by a second Seattle source. Collaborating institutions collected whole blood in K2EDTA tubes following their own protocols. For TCRbeta analysis, collaborators shipped samples in one of three forms: frozen whole blood, isolated PBMCs, or DNA extracted from either of those sample types.

Source material: peripheral blood. The rearrangement combines TRBV18 with TRBJ1-5; TRBD1 matches 9 bases in the middle. The clonotype was recovered from a woman aged 35 to 49 who had recovered from COVID-19. The DNA sequence is TGTGCCAGCTCAACACAGGGGGCGATGAATCAGCCCCAGCATTTT. Protein translation: CASSTQGAMNQPQHF.